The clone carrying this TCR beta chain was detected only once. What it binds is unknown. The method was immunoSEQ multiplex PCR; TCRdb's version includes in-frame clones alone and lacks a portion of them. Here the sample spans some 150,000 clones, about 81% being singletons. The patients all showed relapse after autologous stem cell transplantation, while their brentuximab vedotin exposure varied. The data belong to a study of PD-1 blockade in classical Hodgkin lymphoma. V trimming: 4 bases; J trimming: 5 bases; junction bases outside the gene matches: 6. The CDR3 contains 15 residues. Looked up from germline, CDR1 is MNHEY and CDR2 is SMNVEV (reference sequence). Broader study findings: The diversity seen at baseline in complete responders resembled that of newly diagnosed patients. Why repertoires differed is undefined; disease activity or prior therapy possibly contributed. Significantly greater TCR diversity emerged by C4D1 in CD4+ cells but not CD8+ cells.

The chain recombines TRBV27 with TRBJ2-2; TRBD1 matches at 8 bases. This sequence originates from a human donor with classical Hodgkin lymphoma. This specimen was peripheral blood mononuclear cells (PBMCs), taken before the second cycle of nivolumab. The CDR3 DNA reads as TGTGCCAGCAGTTCGGACAGGGTGGGGACCGGGGAGCTGTTTTTT. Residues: CASSSDRVGTGELFF.